This T cell receptor beta chain came from a study of blood T cell repertoires in COVID-19. Study-level background: The origin of the acute and convalescent COVID-19 samples was the United States, Italy and Spain.

V lost 6 bases and J lost 0, with 5 bases in between. The CDR3 loop spans 12 amino acids. The V gene's germline CDR1 is MNHEY and CDR2 SVGEGT. The method was immunoSEQ multiplex PCR; TCRdb's version includes in-frame clones alone and lacks a portion of them. The sample contains some 140,000 clones, about 76% of which appear only once. The gene calls are TRBV6-2 or TRBV6-3 and TRBJ1-1, with D unresolved. The source material was peripheral blood. The sequence came from a man at least 80 years old with acute or convalescent COVID-19. CDR3: CASSTVNTEAFF. CDR3 sequence (DNA): TGTGCCAGCAGCACAGTGAACACTGAAGCTTTCTTT.